A selection of T cell receptor beta chains follows, all from one sample in a study of a mutant IDH1 vaccine in newly diagnosed glioma. Method: immunoSEQ multiplex PCR; TCRdb's copy keeps in-frame clones and lacks some. The data show tens of thousands of clones, approximately 80% seen once. This specimen was PBMCs, taken from a glioma patient treated with radiotherapy, temozolomide or both. These receptor sequences come from a middle-aged man with glioma. Some clones in this sample may be carry-over from other donors' samples. The CDR3 runs from the conserved cysteine through the conserved F or W. D genes are given only for firm matches. Size is omitted from some rows. Given values are once, few, many or a class for expanded clones.

clone_size j_call d_call v_call cdr3_nt cdr3_aa
. TRBJ2-1 TRBD2 TRBV27 TGTGCCAGCAGTTTAGATTCTAGCGGGTTGGGTGAGCAGTTCTTC CASSLDSSGLGEQFF
few TRBJ2-1 TRBD2 TRBV7-7 TGTGCCAGCAGCCGAGAACGGACTAGCGGGAGGTTGGGTGAGCAGTTCTTC CASSRERTSGRLGEQFF
. TRBJ1-1 . TRBV5-1 TGCGCCAGCAGATCCAGGGCAAACACTGAAGCTTTCTTT CASRSRANTEAFF
. TRBJ2-2 . TRBV9 TGTGCCAGCGAGCCCGATCCGAACACCGGGGAGCTGTTTTTT CASEPDPNTGELFF
once TRBJ1-1 TRBD1 TRBV6-5 TGTGCCAGCAGTCGCCGACAGGGGGAAGCTTTCTTT CASSRRQGEAFF
few TRBJ1-1 . TRBV6-1 TGTGCCAGCCATTTCGGGGCTTTCTTT CASHFGAFF
. TRBJ1-6 . TRBV7-9 TGTGCCAGCAGCGCGACGGGGGGAGCGGGTAATTCACCCCTCCACTTT CASSATGGAGNSPLHF
once TRBJ2-7 . TRBV4-3 TGCGCCAGCAGCCAAGCAGTACGAACAGGCGCTACTCAGCAGTACTTC CASSQAVRTGATQQYF
. TRBJ2-5 . TRBV6-6 TGTGCCAGCAGAGGACAGCCCCAAGAGACCCAGTACTTC CASRGQPQETQYF
. TRBJ2-3 TRBD1 TRBV18 TGTGCCAGCTCACCAAGGACAGGGGATGGGACAGATACGCAGTATTTT CASSPRTGDGTDTQYF
. TRBJ1-6 . TRBV6-1 TGTGCCAGCAGTGAACAACAGGCGAGCTCCTATAATTCACCCCTCCACTTT CASSEQQASSYNSPLHF
once TRBJ2-7 TRBD1 TRBV27 TGTGCCAGCAGTCTCAAAGGGACAGGAGCCTACGAGCAGTACTTC CASSLKGTGAYEQYF
once TRBJ1-2 TRBD1 TRBV13 TGTGCCAGCAGCTTACGACAGGGGGCTCGCCCTGGCTATGGCTACACCTTC CASSLRQGARPGYGYTF
. TRBJ2-3 TRBD2 TRBV7-9 TGTGCCAGCAGCTTAGCCTCGTCTAGCGGGGGGCTCACAGATACGCAGTATTTT CASSLASSSGGLTDTQYF
once TRBJ2-7 TRBD2 TRBV6-1 TGTGCCAGCAGTGAAGCGCTAGCGGAGGTGCAGTACTTC CASSEALAEVQYF
. TRBJ2-7 TRBD1 TRBV6-4 TGTGCCAGCATGCTACAGGGGGCGTCGAACTACGAGCAGTACTTC CASMLQGASNYEQYF
. TRBJ2-7 . TRBV18 TGTGCCAGCTCACCACGGCCGGGGAGGGAGCAGTACTTC CASSPRPGREQYF
few TRBJ2-2 . TRBV6-6 TGTGCCAGCAGTCCGAAGCCTCTCGATCCCGGGGAGCTGTTTTTT CASSPKPLDPGELFF
. TRBJ2-1 . TRBV7-9 TGTGCCAGCAGTCCCACGCCCGGTATGGAGCAGTTCTTC CASSPTPGMEQFF
. TRBJ2-1 . TRBV4-2 TGTGCCAGCAGCCAAGATTCAGGGTCTAACAATGAGCAGTTCTTC CASSQDSGSNNEQFF
. TRBJ2-2 . TRBV19 TGTGCCAGTAGCGGAAGGAACACCGGGGAGCTGTTTTTT CASSGRNTGELFF
once TRBJ1-2 . TRBV7-2 TGTGCCAGCAGCTTAGGCAGTACTGGGAGGCCCACCTTC CASSLGSTGRPTF
. TRBJ1-1 . TRBV14 TGTGCCAGCAGCCAAGCGTATTCTGAAGCTTTCTTT CASSQAYSEAFF
. TRBJ1-5 TRBD1 TRBV2 TGTGCCAGCAGTAACGACAGGGGACGCCAGCATTTT CASSNDRGRQHF
. TRBJ1-4 . TRBV7-9 TGTGCCAGCTCAATGGGGGGGATGGGGGCAACTAATGAAAAACTGTTTTTT CASSMGGMGATNEKLFF
. TRBJ2-7 . TRBV5-1 TGCGCCAGCAGCTCCGGTGGCGAGCAGTACTTC CASSSGGEQYF
once TRBJ2-7 TRBD1 TRBV9 TGTGCCAGCAGCGTAGCCGGGACAGGCTTCTACGAGCAGTACTTC CASSVAGTGFYEQYF
. TRBJ2-7 . TRBV5-4 TGTGCCAGCAGCGCAGAAGGGGCTAACGAGCAGTACTTC CASSAEGANEQYF
few TRBJ1-4 . TRBV1 TGCACCAGCATTGGGGCCAAACTGTTTTTT CTSIGAKLFF
. TRBJ2-1 . TRBV10-3 TGTGCCATCAGTGGGGGAGTCGGGGTCCCGAACAATGAGCAGTTCTTC CAISGGVGVPNNEQFF
. TRBJ1-2 . TRBV10-3 TGTGCCATCAGTGTTGGCCTTTCCTCGGGCTACACCTTC CAISVGLSSGYTF
. TRBJ2-4 TRBD1 TRBV19 TGTGCCAGTAGCCTACAGGGGGAGGTCGTCATTCAGTACTTC CASSLQGEVVIQYF
. TRBJ1-1 TRBD1 TRBV29-1 TGCAGCTCTCGGGAAGGGGGCGCGGGCACTGAAGCTTTCTTT CSSREGGAGTEAFF
. TRBJ1-3 TRBD1 TRBV7-6 TGTGCCAGCAGCCGAAATCAGGGGGGCAACACCATATATTTT CASSRNQGGNTIYF
. TRBJ1-5 . TRBV15 TGTGCCACCAGCAGAGAGTTTGGGAGGGATCAGCCCCAGCATTTT CATSREFGRDQPQHF
. TRBJ2-3 . TRBV5-1 TGCGCCAGCAGCTTGGTGGGCACTACAGATACGCAGTATTTT CASSLVGTTDTQYF
. TRBJ1-1 . TRBV9 TGTGCCAGCAGCCCAGGGACGGTTGAAGCTTTCTTT CASSPGTVEAFF
. TRBJ2-7 . TRBV9 TGTGCCAGCAGCGTAGGGGGGCCGGACGAGCAGTACTTC CASSVGGPDEQYF
. TRBJ2-7 TRBD1 TRBV19 TGTGCCAGCGCAGACAGGGATCAAGGCTACGAGCAGTACTTC CASADRDQGYEQYF
. TRBJ2-5 . TRBV18 TGTGCCAGCTCACCAGGGAAAGAGACCCAGTACTTC CASSPGKETQYF
. TRBJ1-1 . TRBV13 TGTGCCAGCAGCTTAACGCGGGGCACTGAAGCTTTCTTT CASSLTRGTEAFF
. TRBJ2-2 . TRBV6-5 TGTGCCAGCAGTTACTGGAAGGTCAGGAACACCGGGGAGCTGTTTTTT CASSYWKVRNTGELFF
. TRBJ2-7 . TRBV2 TGTGCCAGCAGTGAACAGGGCCGGGGTTACGAGCAGTACTTC CASSEQGRGYEQYF
. TRBJ2-5 . TRBV29-1 TGCAGCGTTGAGTACTATGACAGACAAGAGACCCAGTACTTC CSVEYYDRQETQYF
. TRBJ1-2 . TRBV7-8 TGTGCCAGCAGCACGAGCGTGTCGGGCTACACCTTC CASSTSVSGYTF
few TRBJ2-1 TRBD1 TRBV18 TGTGCCAGCTCACCGGGGACAGGGACCCTCTCCTACAATGAGCAGTTCTTC CASSPGTGTLSYNEQFF
. TRBJ2-2 . TRBV6-5 TGTGCCAGCAGTTACTCACAGGTCACCGGGGAGCTGTTTTTT CASSYSQVTGELFF
. TRBJ1-4 TRBD1 TRBV6-6 TGTGCCAGCAGTTACCCTGGGACAGTTAATGAAAAACTGTTTTTT CASSYPGTVNEKLFF
. TRBJ1-6 . TRBV14 TGTGCCAGCAGCCAAGGCCGGTTGAGGGATTCACCCCTCCACTTT CASSQGRLRDSPLHF
. TRBJ1-2 TRBD1 TRBV9 TGTGCCAGCAGCGAGAACCGGGACAGATCATGGGATTATGGCTACACCTTC CASSENRDRSWDYGYTF
. TRBJ1-2 . TRBV6-5 TGTGCCAGCAGACCCGAAATTGGTGGCTACACCTTC CASRPEIGGYTF
once TRBJ1-5 . TRBV28 TGTGCCAGCAGTTTTCAGGGTGGGGGTCAGCCCCAGCATTTT CASSFQGGGQPQHF
. TRBJ2-4 TRBD1 TRBV18 TGTGCCAGCTCACCGACAGGGATTAGAAACATTCAGTACTTC CASSPTGIRNIQYF
. TRBJ1-4 . TRBV7-2 TGTGCCAGCAGCTCCGCCGGGACGGCGAATAATGAAAAACTGTTTTTT CASSSAGTANNEKLFF
. TRBJ2-5 . TRBV5-1 TGCGCCAGCAGCCCAGACCCGGGGACCCAGTACTTC CASSPDPGTQYF
. TRBJ2-7 . TRBV5-1 TGCGCCAGCAGCTTTGACAGTTCCTACGAGCAGTACTTC CASSFDSSYEQYF
. TRBJ2-7 TRBD2 TRBV10-1 TGCGCCAGCAGCCCGGGACTATACGAGCAGTACTTC CASSPGLYEQYF
. TRBJ2-3 . TRBV5-4 TGTGCCAGCAGCGAGGGGAAGCGGTCTCCTAGCACAGATACGCAGTATTTT CASSEGKRSPSTDTQYF
. TRBJ2-2 . TRBV12-5 TGTGCTAGTGGTTTGGAGTTCGGGGAGCTGTTTTTT CASGLEFGELFF